This T cell receptor (beta chain) was profiled in a study of neurological immune-mediated disorders. Study results and limitations: HTLV-1-associated myelopathy led in TCR clonal expansion, while multiple sclerosis ranked lowest, below healthy controls. CDR3 amino acid sequences of expanded clones were not shared across subjects, a result suggesting private repertoires in all groups.

The germline V gene has CDR1 SQVTM and CDR2 ANQGSEA. V trimming: 0 bases; J trimming: 8 bases; junction bases outside the gene matches: 8. The CDR3 sequence is 15 residues long. There are many counts of this clonotype. The target antigen is unknown. In TCRdb, the 5' RACE reads were re-called with MiXCR into one record per CDR3 protein. Here the sample spans tens of thousands of distinct CDR3 sequences, more than 2% being singletons. Sequencing used PBMCs. The sequence was obtained from a man aged 50-59 years with multiple sclerosis. V is TRBV29-1 and J is TRBJ1-4; 8 bases match TRBD1. CDR3 loop: CSVEDYTGGGEKLFF. CDR3 bases: TGCAGCGTTGAAGATTATACAGGGGGAGGAGAAAAACTGTTTTTT.